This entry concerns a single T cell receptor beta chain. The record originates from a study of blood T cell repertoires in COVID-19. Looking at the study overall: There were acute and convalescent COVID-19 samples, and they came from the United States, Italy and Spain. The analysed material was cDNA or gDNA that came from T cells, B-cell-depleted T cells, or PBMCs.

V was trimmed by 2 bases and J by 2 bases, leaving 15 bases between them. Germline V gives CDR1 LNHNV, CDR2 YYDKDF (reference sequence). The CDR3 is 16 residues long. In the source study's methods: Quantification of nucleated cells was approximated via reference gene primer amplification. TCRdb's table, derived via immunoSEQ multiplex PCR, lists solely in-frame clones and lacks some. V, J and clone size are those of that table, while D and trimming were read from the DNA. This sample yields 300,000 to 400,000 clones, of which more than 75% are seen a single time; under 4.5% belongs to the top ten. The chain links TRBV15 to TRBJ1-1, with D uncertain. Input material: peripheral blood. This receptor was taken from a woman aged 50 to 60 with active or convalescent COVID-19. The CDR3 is CATSRRLQETNTEAFF. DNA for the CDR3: TGTGCCACCAGCAGAAGATTGCAGGAAACTAACACTGAAGCTTTCTTT.